The rows below give T cell receptor beta chains drawn from one sample of a study of identical twins. TCRdb reprocessed the 5' RACE reads with MiXCR, giving one entry per CDR3 protein. The repertoire has about 470,000 distinct CDR3 sequences, 20% to 25% of them found once; the top ten carry 2.9%. This sample was shared with a second study, whose subject was T cells expressing NK-cell markers.

Sequencing was carried out using CD4+ T cells sorted from blood. These receptors were taken from a woman aged 18-29 years in good health. CDR3s include the opening cysteine and the closing phenylalanine or tryptophan. Fields, in order: D gene, clone size, V gene, J gene, CDR3 protein, CDR3 DNA. A D gene is named only where the DNA matches it firmly. A row's size may be missing; if present it is once, few, many or a size class.

NA	NA	TRBV12-3/TRBV12-4	TRBJ2-5	CASSFRSWGETQYF	TGTGCCAGCAGTTTTAGAAGTTGGGGAGAGACCCAGTACTTC
TRBD1	few	TRBV5-1	TRBJ1-6	CASSPTGQGDSPLHF	TGCGCCAGCAGCCCGACGGGACAGGGAGATTCACCCCTCCACTTT
TRBD2	NA	TRBV15	TRBJ2-3	CATSRSRGASGTSPYF	TGTGCCACCAGCAGATCCCGAGGCGCTAGCGGCACCTCACCGTATTTT
TRBD1	NA	TRBV5-4	TRBJ1-6	CASTRARDSQGNSPLHF	TGTGCCAGCACCCGAGCCCGGGACAGCCAAGGCAATTCACCCCTCCACTTT
TRBD2	few	TRBV10-3	TRBJ2-2	CAISSGRDTGELFF	TGTGCCATCAGTAGCGGGAGGGACACCGGGGAGCTGTTTTTT
NA	few	TRBV11-2	TRBJ1-5	CASSLAREGVLHF	TGTGCCAGCAGCTTGGCCAGGGAGGGGGTCTTGCATTTT
NA	NA	TRBV5-1	TRBJ2-3	CASSLARAALGLEDTQYF	TGCGCCAGCAGCTTGGCCCGGGCAGCCCTTGGTCTGGAGGATACGCAGTATTTT
NA	NA	TRBV6-2/TRBV6-3	TRBJ1-1	CASIPSGGVGVRMAFF	TGTGCCAGCATTCCTTCGGGAGGAGTCGGGGTGCGGATGGCTTTCTTT
NA	few	TRBV10-1	TRBJ1-1	CASSEHGLGTGEAFF	TGCGCCAGCAGTGAGCACGGATTGGGAACTGGTGAAGCTTTCTTT
NA	NA	TRBV20-1	TRBJ2-7	CSASDVAYEQYF	TGCAGTGCTAGTGATGTTGCCTACGAGCAGTACTTC
NA	few	TRBV20-1	TRBJ1-6	CSARDRLSSPLHF	TGCAGTGCTAGAGACCGGCTTTCTTCACCCCTCCACTTT
TRBD2	NA	TRBV20-1	TRBJ2-1	CSATPPSGGYNEQFF	TGCAGTGCAACACCCCCTAGCGGGGGGTACAATGAGCAGTTCTTC
NA	NA	TRBV29-1	TRBJ2-3	CSVASGVSTDTQYF	TGCAGCGTTGCATCGGGGGTTAGCACAGATACGCAGTATTTT
NA	NA	TRBV9	TRBJ1-2	CASSVVIGNGYTF	TGTGCCAGCAGCGTAGTTATCGGGAATGGCTACACCTTC
NA	many	TRBV7-9	TRBJ2-1	CASQRDNEQFF	TGTGCCAGCCAGCGGGACAATGAGCAGTTCTTC
NA	NA	TRBV20-1	TRBJ2-7	CSASHGNRNEQYF	TGCAGTGCTAGTCATGGTAATCGCAACGAGCAGTACTTC
NA	few	TRBV7-2	TRBJ2-7	CASSSPGPTYEQYF	TGTGCCAGCAGCTCCCCTGGACCAACCTACGAGCAGTACTTC
NA	few	TRBV20-1	TRBJ2-1	CSAPVEHNEQFF	TGCAGTGCTCCGGTAGAGCACAATGAGCAGTTCTTC
TRBD2	NA	TRBV20-1	TRBJ2-2	CSASRGGLFGELFF	TGCAGTGCTAGTCGGGGGGGCCTTTTCGGGGAGCTGTTTTTT
NA	few	TRBV7-7	TRBJ2-5	CASSFSSTETQYF	TGTGCCAGCAGCTTCTCTAGTACAGAGACCCAGTACTTC
NA	few	TRBV12-3/TRBV12-4	TRBJ2-1	CASGATRITVNNNEQFF	TGTGCCAGCGGAGCGACTAGAATCACCGTGAACAACAATGAGCAGTTCTTC
NA	many	TRBV6-2/TRBV6-3	TRBJ2-7	CATGLDYEQYF	TGTGCCACCGGACTGGACTACGAGCAGTACTTC
NA	many	TRBV5-1	TRBJ1-5	CASSLDGNQPQHF	TGCGCCAGCAGCTTGGATGGGAATCAGCCCCAGCATTTT
TRBD1	NA	TRBV7-3	TRBJ2-2	CASSPRDSAGELFF	TGTGCCAGCAGCCCCCGGGACAGCGCCGGGGAGCTGTTTTTT
NA	few	TRBV18	TRBJ1-2	CASSSILYGYTF	TGTGCCAGCTCATCCATTCTTTATGGCTACACCTTC
TRBD1	NA	TRBV2	TRBJ2-6	CASLRDRAYSGANVLTF	TGTGCCAGCCTCCGGGACAGAGCTTACTCTGGGGCCAACGTCCTGACTTTC
NA	few	TRBV4-2	TRBJ1-2	CASSQSASRGLGYTF	TGTGCCAGCAGCCAATCGGCCTCGAGGGGTCTCGGCTACACCTTC
TRBD1	many	TRBV18	TRBJ1-5	CASSPQGSNQPQHF	TGTGCCAGCAGCCCACAGGGGAGCAATCAGCCCCAGCATTTT
NA	NA	TRBV5-1	TRBJ2-7	CASSPGLTYEQYF	TGCGCCAGCAGCCCTGGACTGACCTACGAGCAGTACTTC
NA	few	TRBV15	TRBJ1-5	CATSRGTSNQPQHF	TGTGCCACCAGCAGAGGTACTAGCAATCAGCCCCAGCATTTT
NA	NA	TRBV7-2	TRBJ1-2	CASSSMGRGYTF	TGTGCCAGCAGCTCCATGGGGCGTGGCTACACCTTC
NA	few	TRBV9	TRBJ2-7	CASSPSGPADEQYF	TGTGCCAGCAGCCCGTCGGGGCCTGCGGACGAGCAGTACTTC
NA	NA	TRBV20-1	TRBJ2-4	CSAPPTSAKNIQYF	TGCAGTGCTCCGCCCACTAGCGCCAAAAACATTCAGTACTTC
NA	few	TRBV20-1	TRBJ2-7	CSAREVGGYEQYF	TGCAGTGCTAGAGAAGTAGGGGGCTACGAGCAGTACTTC
NA	NA	TRBV6-2/TRBV6-3	TRBJ2-5	CASSSGGDQETQYF	TGTGCCAGCAGTTCCGGCGGGGACCAAGAGACCCAGTACTTC
TRBD2	NA	TRBV2	TRBJ2-2	CASSPRLAGVGGELFF	TGTGCCAGCAGCCCTAGACTAGCGGGGGTCGGCGGGGAGCTGTTTTTT
NA	NA	TRBV20-1	TRBJ1-5	CSAKEGINQPQHF	TGCAGTGCCAAGGAAGGGATCAATCAGCCCCAGCATTTT
NA	many	TRBV6-1	TRBJ2-4	CASSLGGGNIQYF	TGTGCCAGCAGTCTCGGTGGGGGAAACATTCAGTACTTC
TRBD2	NA	TRBV5-1	TRBJ2-5	CASTPLAGGVEETQYF	TGCGCCAGCACCCCTCTAGCGGGGGGGGTTGAAGAGACCCAGTACTTC
NA	once	TRBV6-2/TRBV6-3	TRBJ2-3	CASRGSGTDTQYF	TGTGCCAGCAGGGGTAGCGGTACAGATACGCAGTATTTT
TRBD1	few	TRBV9	TRBJ2-5	CASSQGQGETQYF	TGTGCCAGCAGCCAGGGACAGGGGGAGACCCAGTACTTC
NA	few	TRBV10-3	TRBJ2-1	CATNNGAQFF	TGTGCCACCAACAATGGGGCGCAGTTCTTC
NA	few	TRBV6-1	TRBJ2-1	CASSEFEGDEQFF	TGTGCCAGCAGTGAATTCGAGGGGGATGAGCAGTTCTTC
NA	few	TRBV27	TRBJ2-7	CASSFWGSSYEQYF	TGTGCCAGCAGTTTCTGGGGGAGCTCCTACGAGCAGTACTTC
TRBD2	NA	TRBV20-1	TRBJ2-1	CSANLAGAVNEQFF	TGCAGTGCCAATCTAGCGGGAGCGGTCAATGAGCAGTTCTTC
NA	NA	TRBV7-8	TRBJ2-1	CASSSREGGLYNEQFF	TGTGCCAGCAGCTCCCGTGAGGGGGGGCTCTACAATGAGCAGTTCTTC
NA	NA	TRBV12-3/TRBV12-4	TRBJ1-1	CASSRENRAAFF	TGTGCCAGCAGTAGAGAAAACAGGGCAGCTTTCTTT
NA	few	TRBV5-6	TRBJ1-2	CASSLRTFEGYGYTF	TGTGCCAGCAGCTTGCGAACCTTTGAAGGCTATGGCTACACCTTC
TRBD1	few	TRBV6-1	TRBJ1-2	CASSLSQGALANYGYTF	TGTGCCAGCAGTCTATCACAGGGGGCTCTAGCTAACTATGGCTACACCTTC
TRBD1	NA	TRBV20-1	TRBJ1-1	CSAQRGQGPEAFF	TGCAGTGCCCAAAGGGGACAGGGTCCTGAAGCTTTCTTT
TRBD2	NA	TRBV6-5	TRBJ2-7	CASSYSLAGPYEQYF	TGTGCCAGCAGTTACTCCTTAGCGGGTCCCTACGAGCAGTACTTC
NA	few	TRBV10-3	TRBJ2-7	CAISGNYEQYF	TGTGCCATCAGTGGAAACTACGAGCAGTACTTC
NA	NA	TRBV6-6	TRBJ1-1	CASSFPLTEAFF	TGTGCCAGCAGTTTCCCGTTAACTGAAGCTTTCTTT
TRBD1	few	TRBV29-1	TRBJ2-7	CSVEINRGEQYF	TGCAGCGTTGAAATCAACAGGGGCGAGCAGTACTTC
NA	NA	TRBV5-1	TRBJ2-1	CASSSGQSYNEQFF	TGCGCCAGCAGCTCCGGACAATCCTACAATGAGCAGTTCTTC
TRBD1	NA	TRBV20-1	TRBJ1-1	CSAREDRAEAFF	TGCAGTGCTAGAGAAGACAGGGCTGAAGCTTTCTTT